These T cell receptor beta chains were read from a single sample in a study of immune evolution from preneoplasia to lung adenocarcinoma. Sequencing used immunoSEQ multiplex PCR; TCRdb keeps in-frame clones, though not all of them. Of 11,000 to 15,000 clones in the sample, 70% to 90% were seen once. The sample consisted of FFPE minimally invasive lung adenocarcinoma tissue. These receptors came from a person aged 70 to 85 with lung adenocarcinoma. The CDR3 runs from the conserved cysteine through the conserved F or W. Each record gives: J gene, CDR3 length, D gene, V gene, clone size, CDR3 DNA, CDR3 protein. A D gene is named only where the DNA matches it firmly. Where a row states a size, it is once, few, many or the class of an expanded clone; other rows omit it.

j_gene: TRBJ2-7
len: 14
d_gene: NA
v_gene: TRBV5-4
abundance: large
CDR3nt: TGTGCCAGCAGCTTGGGTACGGGCCCCTACGAGCAGTACTTC
CDR3aa: CASSLGTGPYEQYF

j_gene: TRBJ2-2
len: 15
d_gene: NA
v_gene: TRBV6-6
abundance: NA
CDR3nt: TGTGCCAGCAGTTACCCCGAGCAGAACACCGGGGAGCTGTTTTTT
CDR3aa: CASSYPEQNTGELFF

j_gene: TRBJ2-7
len: 13
d_gene: TRBD2
v_gene: TRBV30
abundance: NA
CDR3nt: TGTGCCTGGAGTGGAGCGGGATTCTACGAGCAGTACTTC
CDR3aa: CAWSGAGFYEQYF

j_gene: TRBJ1-3
len: 19
d_gene: TRBD1
v_gene: TRBV27
abundance: NA
CDR3nt: TGTGCCAGCAGTTTACCTGCTGGGGACAGAAATGACTCTGGAAACACCATATATTTT
CDR3aa: CASSLPAGDRNDSGNTIYF

j_gene: TRBJ1-4
len: 16
d_gene: TRBD1
v_gene: TRBV4-2
abundance: NA
CDR3nt: TGTGCCAGCAGCCATAACAACCGGGACAGGGGAGGGCAACTGTTTTTT
CDR3aa: CASSHNNRDRGGQLFF

j_gene: TRBJ1-1
len: 14
d_gene: NA
v_gene: TRBV27
abundance: NA
CDR3nt: TGTGCCAGCCTACCCAGGCGGGGGAACACTGAAGCTTTCTTT
CDR3aa: CASLPRRGNTEAFF

j_gene: TRBJ1-4
len: 13
d_gene: TRBD1
v_gene: TRBV29-1
abundance: NA
CDR3nt: TGCAGCGTTCGGACAGGGGGGTACGAAAAACTGTTTTTT
CDR3aa: CSVRTGGYEKLFF

j_gene: TRBJ1-5
len: 12
d_gene: TRBD1
v_gene: TRBV2
abundance: NA
CDR3nt: TGTGCCAGCGGACAGGGTCATCAGCCCCAGCATTTT
CDR3aa: CASGQGHQPQHF

j_gene: TRBJ2-1
len: 16
d_gene: TRBD2
v_gene: TRBV14
abundance: once
CDR3nt: TGTGCCAGCAGCCAAGATCTAGCGGGAGGAACGAATGAGCAGTTCTTC
CDR3aa: CASSQDLAGGTNEQFF

j_gene: TRBJ2-2
len: 15
d_gene: TRBD1
v_gene: TRBV18
abundance: NA
CDR3nt: TGTGCCAGCTCACCCCACAGGGGCGCGGCCGGGGAGCTGTTTTTT
CDR3aa: CASSPHRGAAGELFF

j_gene: TRBJ1-1
len: 14
d_gene: NA
v_gene: TRBV2
abundance: once
CDR3nt: TGTGCCAGCAGGGTACAGGGCCCCGCCGCTGAAGCTTTCTTT
CDR3aa: CASRVQGPAAEAFF

j_gene: TRBJ1-5
len: 13
d_gene: NA
v_gene: TRBV6-1
abundance: few
CDR3nt: TGTGCCAGCAGTGGAACGAGGGATCAGCCCCAGCATTTT
CDR3aa: CASSGTRDQPQHF

j_gene: TRBJ2-3
len: 12
d_gene: NA
v_gene: TRBV21-1
abundance: NA
CDR3nt: TGTGCCAGCTCTGGGACGTCCGATGAGCAGTATTTT
CDR3aa: CASSGTSDEQYF

j_gene: TRBJ1-1
len: 16
d_gene: NA
v_gene: TRBV28
abundance: NA
CDR3nt: TGTGCCAGCAGGCGTATAGGGGACAACATGAACACTGAAGCTTTCTTT
CDR3aa: CASRRIGDNMNTEAFF

j_gene: TRBJ2-1
len: 14
d_gene: NA
v_gene: TRBV5-1
abundance: NA
CDR3nt: TGCGCCAGCAGCTTTAGTGGGGCCTACAATGAGCAGTTCTTC
CDR3aa: CASSFSGAYNEQFF

j_gene: TRBJ2-2
len: 14
d_gene: NA
v_gene: TRBV25-1
abundance: few
CDR3nt: TGTGCCAGCAGTCTAGGGGGGTACACCGGGGAGCTGTTTTTT
CDR3aa: CASSLGGYTGELFF

j_gene: TRBJ1-3
len: 15
d_gene: NA
v_gene: TRBV18
abundance: NA
CDR3nt: TGTGCCAGCTCACCAGGGATGAGCTCTGGAAACACCATATATTTT
CDR3aa: CASSPGMSSGNTIYF

j_gene: TRBJ1-1
len: 12
d_gene: TRBD1
v_gene: TRBV5-6
abundance: NA
CDR3nt: TGTGCCAGCAGCAGGGACAGGGGGGAAGCTTTCTTT
CDR3aa: CASSRDRGEAFF

j_gene: TRBJ1-1
len: 15
d_gene: NA
v_gene: TRBV30
abundance: few
CDR3nt: TGTGCCTGGACAAAGACAAGAATCATGAACACTGAAGCTTTCTTT
CDR3aa: CAWTKTRIMNTEAFF

j_gene: TRBJ2-7
len: 17
d_gene: NA
v_gene: TRBV28
abundance: NA
CDR3nt: TGTGCCAGCACCCCCCAGTATCCTGGAGGGGGGTCCTACGAGCAGTACTTC
CDR3aa: CASTPQYPGGGSYEQYF

j_gene: TRBJ2-7
len: 14
d_gene: TRBD1
v_gene: TRBV30
abundance: few
CDR3nt: TGTGCCTGGAGCCCGGGACAGGGAAAGAGGGAGCAGTACTTC
CDR3aa: CAWSPGQGKREQYF

j_gene: TRBJ1-1
len: 13
d_gene: NA
v_gene: TRBV5-1
abundance: NA
CDR3nt: TGCGCCAGCAGCTCGACGGTGAACACTGAAGCTTTCTTT
CDR3aa: CASSSTVNTEAFF